The 30 T cell receptor beta chains listed next were all sequenced from one sample in a study of cytomegalovirus exposure and HLA in healthy donors. The data were produced by immunoSEQ multiplex PCR, yet TCRdb's version contains in-frame clones alone and is incomplete. In the table there are roughly 330,000 clones, about 85% of which are singletons. The sample consisted of PBMCs. These receptors all stem from a woman aged 30 to 39 in good health and CMV-seropositive.

The chain joins TRBV2 to TRBJ1-6; D is perhaps TRBD1 (6 bases). V was shortened by 11 bases and J by 1 base, with 12 bases between the two germline ends. The CDR3 sequence is 14 residues long. From germline, CDR1 is SNHLY and CDR2 FYNNEI. CDR3 coding DNA: TGTGCCCGAAAGGGGGAGTCCTATAATTCACCCCTCCACTTT. It translates to CARKGESYNSPLHF. Full variable domain (outside the CDR3, taken from reference TRBV2 and TRBJ1-6): EPEVTQTPSHQVTQMGQEVILRCVPISNHLYFYWYRQILGQKVEFLVSFYNNEISEKSEIFDDQFSVERPDGSNFTLKIRSTKLEDSAMYFCARKGESYNSPLHFGNGTRLTVT.

The chain recombines TRBV29-1 with TRBJ2-7, with D perhaps TRBD2 (7 bases). The CDR3 sequence is 15 residues long. V was trimmed by 7 bases and J by 0 bases, leaving 19 bases between them. Germline loops: CDR1 SQVTM, CDR2 ANQGSEA. The CDR3 region has the DNA TGCAGCGGATTCGGGGGGCAGGAGAGCTCCTACGAGCAGTACTTC. It encodes CSGFGGQESSYEQYF.

The chain employs TRBV18 and TRBJ2-5; 9 bases match TRBD2. Germline assignment: CDR1 KGHSH and CDR2 LQKENI. The CDR3 consists of 15 residues. J gave up 1 base and V 0 bases, and 0 bases lay outside the gene matches. Here the CDR3 DNA reads TGTGCCAGCTCACCACCGACTAGCGGCCAAGAGACCCAGTACTTC. Its translation is CASSPPTSGQETQYF. Full variable domain (outside the CDR3, taken from reference TRBV18 and TRBJ2-5): NAGVMQNPRHLVRRRGQEARLRCSPMKGHSHVYWYRQLPEEGLKFMVYLQKENIIDESGMPKERFSAEFPKEGPSILRIQQVVRGDSAAYFCASSPPTSGQETQYFGPGTRLLVL.

The V call is TRBV11-3, the J call TRBJ2-2; D perhaps matches TRBD1 (5 bases). The CDR3 length is 15 residues. CDR1 is SGHNT, CDR2 YENEEA, per germline. The V gene lost 5 bases and the J gene lost 2 bases, with 12 bases spanning the gap. CDR3 loop: CASSLSRGNTGELFF. The CDR3 bases are TGTGCCAGCAGCCTTAGTAGGGGAAACACCGGGGAGCTGTTTTTT. The full variable domain, its missing parts supplied by reference TRBV11-3 and TRBJ2-2, is EAGVVQSPRYKIIEKKQPVAFWCNPISGHNTLYWYLQNLGQGPELLIRYENEEAVDDSQLPKDRFSAERLKGVDSTLKIQPAELGDSAVYLCASSLSRGNTGELFFGEGSRLTVL.

The CDR3 DNA sequence: TGTGCCAGCACCACGCACATAACAGGGGGCATCTATGGCTACACCTTC. It is translated as CASTTHITGGIYGYTF. V gene TRBV27 combines with J gene TRBJ1-2; TRBD1 matches 9 bases. V lost 7 bases and J lost 4; bases outside the gene matches: 13. The V gene's germline CDR1 is MNHEY and CDR2 SMNVEV (reference sequence). The CDR3 loop spans 16 amino acids.

The CDR3 here is CASSLGGGTYNEQFF. In nucleotides, the CDR3 is TGCGCCAGCAGCTTGGGGGGAGGGACCTACAATGAGCAGTTCTTC. The genes are TRBV5-1 and TRBJ2-1; 7 bases are shared with TRBD2. Germline V lookup: CDR1 SGHRS, CDR2 YFSETQ. The CDR3 spans 15 residues. Trimming cost V 0 bases and J 2 bases; bases outside gene matches: 2.

The V call is TRBV19, the J call TRBJ1-1; D remains unclear. This CDR3 is built from 15 residues. Trimming pared 3 bases from V and 6 bases from J, leaving 17 bases between. Germline CDR1 and CDR2: LNHDA and SQIVND (reference sequence). The CDR3 coding sequence is TGTGCCAGTAGTATCAGCGGAGCTCGGTCCCCTGAAGCTTTCTTT. Translating it yields CASSISGARSPEAFF.

This chain uses TRBV7-2 with TRBJ2-5, with D possibly matching TRBD2 (6 bases). The CDR3 spans 14 residues. The V end was cut by 3 bases, the J end by 2 bases, with 10 bases between. CDR1 is SGHTA and CDR2 is FQGNSA in the germline V gene. As DNA, the CDR3 is TGTGCCAGCAGCTTGGGGGGACGGCAAGAGACCCAGTACTTC. Translating gives CASSLGGRQETQYF.

This clone was seen a few times. This chain links TRBV27 with TRBJ2-2; D is ambiguous. The CDR3 loop spans 13 amino acids. V was trimmed by 5 bases and J by 2 bases, leaving 6 bases between them. Germline V gives CDR1 MNHEY, CDR2 SMNVEV (reference sequence). In DNA form, the CDR3 reads TGTGCCAGCAGTCCTCATAACACCGGGGAGCTGTTTTTT. Its translation is CASSPHNTGELFF.

V gene TRBV7-9 combines with J gene TRBJ1-2; 9 positions match TRBD1. Germline V CDR1 and CDR2: SEHNR, FQNEAQ (reference sequence). The V and J ends lost 5 bases and 8 bases, in that order; junction bases with no gene match: 9. The CDR3 runs to 14 residues. The CDR3 region is CASSGQQGAEGYTF. Written as DNA, the CDR3 is TGTGCCAGCAGCGGTCAACAGGGGGCTGAGGGCTACACCTTC.

The J gene is TRBJ2-5, the V gene TRBV29-1, with D maybe TRBD2 (5 bases). Looked up from germline, CDR1 is SQVTM and CDR2 is ANQGSEA. There are 15 residues in the CDR3. V was cut by 3 bases and J by 2 bases, with 16 bases left in between. The CDR3 nucleotides are TGCAGCGTTGAGGTGGCAGGAGGCAGGCAAGAGACCCAGTACTTC. Translating it yields CSVEVAGGRQETQYF.

The chain combines TRBV19 with TRBJ2-3, with TRBD2 matching over 10 bases. CDR3 length equals 15 residues. The trim removed 2 bases at V and 2 bases at J, leaving 1 base unmatched. Germline values: CDR1 LNHDA, CDR2 SQIVND (reference sequence). The CDR3, as DNA: TGTGCCAGTAGTATAACTAGCGGGGACACAGATACGCAGTATTTT. As protein: CASSITSGDTDTQYF.

The chain employs TRBV6-5 and TRBJ1-4; D gene uncertain. Germline V gene data show CDR1 as MNHEY and CDR2 as SVGAGI. V was cut by 5 bases and J by 0 bases, with 10 bases left in between. This CDR3 has 15 residues. In DNA, the CDR3 is TGTGCCAGCAGTCCGGACGATGCAACTAATGAAAAACTGTTTTTT. This translates into CASSPDDATNEKLFF.

CDR3 DNA: TGTGCCAGCAGTTTATCAAGGGGGGGTAGGTCTGGAAACACCATATATTTT. It is translated as CASSLSRGGRSGNTIYF. The chain uses TRBV28 and TRBJ1-3; tentatively, D is TRBD1 (6 bases). CDR3 length: 17 residues. Germline CDR1 is MDHEN and CDR2 is SYDVKM. Trimming left V 1 base short and J 1 base short, with 14 bases between. The full variable domain, completed using reference TRBV28 and TRBJ1-3, is DVKVTQSSRYLVKRTGEKVFLECVQDMDHENMFWYRQDPGLGLRLIYFSYDVKMKEKGDIPEGYSVSREKKERFSLILESASTNQTSMYLCASSLSRGGRSGNTIYFGEGSWLTVV.

The chain couples TRBV5-5 to TRBJ1-1; D possibly corresponds to TRBD1 (6 bases). In germline, CDR1 is SGHKS, CDR2 YYEKEE (reference sequence). Trimming removed 1 base from V and 3 bases from J, with 10 bases in between. The CDR3 has 14 residues. The CDR3 sequence is CASSLWGADTEAFF. Here the CDR3 DNA reads TGTGCCAGCAGCTTGTGGGGGGCTGACACTGAAGCTTTCTTT.

This clone was detected only once. The chain joins TRBV5-4 to TRBJ1-2; D not certain. Trimming cost V 1 base and J 6 bases, with 19 bases left between them. The CDR3 is 16 amino acids. CDR1 is SGHNT and CDR2 is YYREEE in the germline V gene (reference sequence). CDR3 sequence (DNA): TGTGCCAGCAGCTTGCATTCGGCCAATTCCCTGGATGGCTACACCTTC. This codes for CASSLHSANSLDGYTF.

This rearrangement joins TRBV7-2 to TRBJ2-1, with TRBD2 matching over 10 bases. The CDR3 sequence is 15 residues long. From germline, CDR1 is SGHTA and CDR2 FQGNSA. V lost 5 bases and J lost 8; bases outside the gene matches: 9. CDR3 protein: CASSQSGGAGYEQFF. The CDR3 DNA reads as TGTGCCAGCAGCCAAAGCGGGGGGGCCGGCTATGAGCAGTTCTTC.

V gene TRBV29-1 combines with J gene TRBJ1-2; D is ambiguous. Per the germline V gene, CDR1 is SQVTM and CDR2 is ANQGSEA. The CDR3 totals 14 residues. Trimming removed 6 bases at V and 5 bases at J, with 19 bases between. The CDR3 here is CSVETWEFEYGYTF. In DNA form, the CDR3 reads TGCAGCGTGGAAACCTGGGAATTCGAGTATGGCTACACCTTC. Filled out from reference TRBV29-1 and TRBJ1-2, the complete variable domain reads SAVISQKPSRDICQRGTSLTIQCQVDSQVTMMFWYRQQPGQSLTLIATANQGSEATYESGFVIDKFPISRPNLTFSTLTVSNMSPEDSSIYLCSVETWEFEYGYTFGSGTRLTVV.

The chain has TRBV11-2 and TRBJ1-4, with D possibly TRBD1 on 5 matching bases. The CDR3 length is 14 residues. CDR1 is SGHAT, CDR2 FQNNGV, per germline. The V end lost 5 bases, the J end lost 0 bases, and 7 bases lay between the germline ends. In DNA form, the CDR3 reads TGTGCCAGCAGCACCAGGGCAACTAATGAAAAACTGTTTTTT. Its protein product is CASSTRATNEKLFF. Full variable domain (remainder filled in from reference TRBV11-2 and TRBJ1-4): EAGVAQSPRYKIIEKRQSVAFWCNPISGHATLYWYQQILGQGPKLLIQFQNNGVVDDSQLPKDRFSAERLKGVDSTLKIQPAKLEDSAVYLCASSTRATNEKLFFGSGTQLSVL.

The CDR3 loop reads CSARGRTEAFF. CDR3 bases: TGCAGTGCTAGAGGACGGACTGAAGCTTTCTTT. The J gene is TRBJ1-1, the V gene TRBV20-1; D is undetermined. The ends were cut back, 1 base at V and 5 bases at J, with 5 bases in the middle. Looked up from germline, CDR1 is DFQATT and CDR2 is SNEGSKA (reference sequence). CDR3 length: 11 residues.

This clone showed up just once. This sequence joins TRBV6-4 and TRBJ2-3, with 10 bases matching TRBD2. The CDR3 has 16 residues. The V segment lost 4 bases and the J segment 3 bases; nucleotides outside the gene matches: 7. CDR1 is MRHNA and CDR2 is SNTAGT in the germline V gene. CDR3 in DNA: TGTGCCAGCAGTGCCCTAGCGGGAGAGGCAACAGATACGCAGTATTTT. It translates to CASSALAGEATDTQYF.

The J gene is TRBJ2-7, the V gene TRBV28, with 9 positions matching TRBD1. The germline gives CDR1 MDHEN, CDR2 SYDVKM. The CDR3 spans 15 residues. The trim removed 6 bases at V and 1 base at J, leaving 7 bases unmatched. CDR3 sequence (DNA): TGTGCCAGCAGCCCCGGGACAGGGAGGTCCTACGAGCAGTACTTC. Residues: CASSPGTGRSYEQYF.

The chain has TRBV9 and TRBJ2-2; tentative D call: TRBD2 (6 bases). Per germline, CDR1 SGDLS and CDR2 YYNGEE. CDR3 length: 17 residues. Trimming pared 1 base from V and 1 base from J, leaving 14 bases between. In nucleotides, the CDR3 is TGTGCCAGCAGCGTAAGTTCGGAGGGAGTGAACACCGGGGAGCTGTTTTTT. It is translated as CASSVSSEGVNTGELFF.

The rearrangement joins TRBV27 to TRBJ2-6; TRBD2 matches 10 bases. V was clipped by 6 bases and J by 0 bases; unmatched bases: 17. This CDR3 region has 21 residues. Looked up from germline, CDR1 is MNHEY and CDR2 is SMNVEV (reference sequence). The CDR3 loop is CASSSPSASGRLHSGANVLTF. In nucleotides, the CDR3 is TGTGCCAGCAGCTCTCCATCGGCTAGCGGGAGACTTCACTCTGGGGCCAACGTCCTGACTTTC.

The genes are TRBV13 and TRBJ1-4; D is perhaps TRBD1 (5 bases). V was cut by 3 bases and J by 14 bases, with 16 bases left in between. Germline CDR1 reads PRHDT; CDR2 reads FYEKMQ (reference sequence). The CDR3 is 13 residues long. The CDR3, as DNA: TGTGCCAGCAGCTTGGGGCAGGGAAGGGATCTGTTTTTT. Its protein product is CASSLGQGRDLFF.

The J gene is TRBJ2-7, the V gene TRBV6-1, with a tentative D call TRBD2 (6 bases). Trimming cost V 6 bases and J 3 bases, with 12 bases left between them. Germline loops: CDR1 MNHNS, CDR2 SASEGT. CDR3 length equals 13 residues. The CDR3 DNA reads TGTGCCAGCAGCCTGGAGGGGAGCTACGAGCAGTACTTC. Protein: CASSLEGSYEQYF.

The rearrangement uses TRBV10-3 and TRBJ2-4; D is unresolved. Germline CDR1 reads ENHRY; CDR2 reads SYGVKD. The CDR3 extends over 15 amino acids. The V gene lost 1 base and the J gene lost 6 bases, with 13 bases spanning the gap. CDR3 in DNA: TGTGCCATCAGTGAGTTGGTCGGCGTTTTAAACATTCAGTACTTC. This codes for CAISELVGVLNIQYF.

A single count supports this clone. Different DNA sequences within this sample yield the same CDR3. This chain uses TRBV20-1 with TRBJ2-7; D not certain. V lost 3 bases and J 2 bases, leaving 5 bases between the germline ends. This CDR3 has 11 amino acids. Germline CDR1 and CDR2: DFQATT and SNEGSKA (reference sequence). In nucleotides, the CDR3 is TGCAGTGCTAGGGGCACCTACGAGCAGTACTTC. Translating gives CSARGTYEQYF.

This clone has just a few counts. The rearrangement uses TRBV5-6 and TRBJ1-6, with D maybe TRBD1 (5 bases). The V end was cut by 1 base, the J end by 0 bases, with 14 bases between. The CDR3 covers 18 residues. Germline CDR1 SGHDT, CDR2 YYEEEE. CDR3 DNA: TGTGCCAGCAGCTTGCGTGTCCCCACAGGCTCCTATAATTCACCCCTCCACTTT. Its protein is CASSLRVPTGSYNSPLHF.

This chain uses TRBV19 with TRBJ1-5, with 10 bases that match TRBD1. The CDR3 consists of 16 residues. The V segment lost 6 bases and the J segment 1 base; nucleotides outside the gene matches: 6. CDR1 and CDR2 from the germline V gene are LNHDA and SQIVND (reference sequence). CDR3 coding DNA: TGTGCCAGTAGCAGTGGGACAGGGGCGAGCAATCAGCCCCAGCATTTT. It yields the protein CASSSGTGASNQPQHF.